The 9 T cell receptor beta chains below were found in one sample sequenced in a study of shared T cell receptors in the human thymus. Measured with immunoSEQ multiplex PCR; TCRdb has only the in-frame clones, and not every one. This table holds approximately 68,000 clones, roughly 95% found once. Sequencing was done on a sample of thymocytes. The receptor set was obtained from a human donor.

The chain combines TRBV19 with TRBJ2-5, with 7 bases identical to TRBD2. Germline CDR1 is LNHDA and CDR2 is SQIVND (reference sequence). The V and J ends lost 5 bases and 3 bases, in that order; junction bases with no gene match: 6. CDR3 length equals 14 residues. Here the CDR3 reads CASSSTSDKETQYF. CDR3 nucleotides: TGTGCCAGTAGTTCTACTAGCGACAAAGAGACCCAGTACTTC.

This chain links TRBV19 with TRBJ1-2, with D maybe TRBD1 (6 bases). V lost 11 bases and J lost 4, with 38 bases in between. This CDR3 has 20 residues. From germline, CDR1 is LNHDA and CDR2 SQIVND (reference sequence). CDR3 nucleotides: TGTGCCTCCCAACCATCAAAGCTTGAGGGCAAACAGGGTTTCCGCTATGGCTACACCTTC. Its translation is CASQPSKLEGKQGFRYGYTF.

The DNA of the CDR3 is TGTGCCAGCAGCCCCTCGGGTACACCCACCGGGGAGCTGTTTTTT. The encoded protein is CASSPSGTPTGELFF. This chain uses TRBV7-9 with TRBJ2-2, with unresolved D. V was cut by 5 bases and J by 4 bases, with 14 bases left in between. This CDR3 is 15 amino acids long. Germline lookup yields CDR1 SEHNR and CDR2 FQNEAQ (reference sequence).

CDR3 amino acids: CASSPEGPTYSYNSPLHF. CDR3 nucleotides: TGTGCCAGTAGCCCGGAAGGGCCCACTTACTCCTATAATTCACCCCTCCACTTT. The rearrangement uses TRBV19 and TRBJ1-6; D unresolved. This CDR3 has 18 residues. Germline CDR1 is LNHDA and CDR2 is SQIVND (reference sequence). The V gene lost 6 bases and the J gene lost 0 bases, with 18 bases spanning the gap.

The V call is TRBV5-3, the J call TRBJ1-2; the D is unclear. TRBV5-3 is noted as an ORF with a role that remains uncertain. V was cut by 4 bases and J by 8 bases, with 9 bases left in between. This CDR3 contains 11 residues. CDR3 loop: CARSRDVGYTF. For the CDR3, the DNA is TGTGCCAGAAGCAGAGACGTCGGCTACACCTTC.

The chain links TRBV7-6 to TRBJ2-2; 13 bases are a match to TRBD2. The V gene's germline CDR1 is SGHVS and CDR2 FNYEAQ. The CDR3 consists of 19 residues. V was clipped by 5 bases and J by 2 bases; unmatched bases: 11. The CDR3 sequence: CASSPRLAGGPSNTGELFF. The CDR3 DNA reads as TGTGCCAGCAGCCCCAGACTAGCGGGGGGCCCCTCCAACACCGGGGAGCTGTTTTTT.

This chain joins TRBV27 and TRBJ2-4, with 8 bases identical to TRBD1. Germline CDR1 is MNHEY and CDR2 is SMNVEV (reference sequence). The CDR3 length is 17 residues. The V segment lost 6 bases and the J segment 1 base; nucleotides outside the gene matches: 11. CDR3 DNA sequence: TGTGCCAGCAGATGGACAGGGAGGATTGAGGCCAAAAACATTCAGTACTTC. Protein product: CASRWTGRIEAKNIQYF.

The V call is TRBV4-1, the J call TRBJ1-1; D possibly corresponds to TRBD1 (6 bases). V was clipped by 2 bases and J by 4 bases, with 14 bases between them. The CDR3 extends over 15 amino acids. Per germline, CDR1 MGHRA and CDR2 YSYEKL. The CDR3 nucleotides read TGCGCCAGCAGCCAAAAACAGGGAGGGGGCACTGAAGCTTTCTTT. It translates to CASSQKQGGGTEAFF.

The chain combines TRBV14 with TRBJ1-1; 7 nucleotides agree with TRBD1. Germline V gene data show CDR1 as SGHDN and CDR2 as FVKESK. The CDR3 has 18 residues. V was clipped by 0 bases and J by 5 bases; unmatched bases: 15. CDR3 DNA: TGTGCCAGCAGCCAAGAAGGGGGCAGGGGGGTTGATGTTACTGAAGCTTTCTTT. Translating it yields CASSQEGGRGVDVTEAFF.